The entry that follows covers one T cell receptor beta chain sequence. Antigen unknown. The data originate from a study of blood T cells in healthy people across ages. Study details: About one barcoded TCR beta cDNA was captured per two T cells. Study-wide results and limits: When set beside aged donors, long-lived donors presented more naive CD4+ cells and higher diversity. While age rose, TCR beta diversity per million T cells dropped in a roughly linear way.

Trimming stripped 3 bases from V and 7 bases from J, with 10 bases between. CDR1 is KGHSH and CDR2 is LQKENI in the germline V gene. CDR3 length equals 13 residues. It was with a sample-barcoded 5' primer and a J-beta primer mix that a second PCR of roughly 7 to 12 cycles was run. TCRdb ran MiXCR on the 5' RACE reads and lists one entry per CDR3 protein. The profile shows approximately 690,000 distinct CDR3 sequences, around 41% of them singletons. The source is an elderly man in good health. V gene TRBV18 combines with J gene TRBJ2-1; no clear D. The source material was blood. CDR3 coding DNA: TGTGCCAGCTCACCGGGGATAAGTAATGAGCAGTTCTTC. Protein sequence: CASSPGISNEQFF.